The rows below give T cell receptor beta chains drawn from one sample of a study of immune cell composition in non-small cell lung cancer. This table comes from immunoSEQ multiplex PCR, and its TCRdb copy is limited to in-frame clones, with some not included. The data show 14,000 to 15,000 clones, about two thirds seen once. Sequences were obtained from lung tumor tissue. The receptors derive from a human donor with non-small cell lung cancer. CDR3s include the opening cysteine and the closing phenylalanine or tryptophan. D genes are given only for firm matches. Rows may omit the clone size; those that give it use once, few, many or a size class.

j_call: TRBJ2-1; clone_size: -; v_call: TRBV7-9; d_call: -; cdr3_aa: CASSLGGPTNEQFF; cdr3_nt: TGTGCCAGCAGCTTAGGAGGCCCCACCAATGAGCAGTTCTTC
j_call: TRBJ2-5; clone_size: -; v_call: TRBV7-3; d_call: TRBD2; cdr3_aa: CASSPGLGETQYF; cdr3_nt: TGTGCCAGCAGCCCGGGACTAGGAGAGACCCAGTACTTC
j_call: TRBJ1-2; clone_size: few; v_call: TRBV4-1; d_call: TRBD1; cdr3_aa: CASSQGGGAGYGYTF; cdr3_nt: TGCGCCAGCAGCCAAGGAGGGGGCGCGGGATATGGCTACACCTTC
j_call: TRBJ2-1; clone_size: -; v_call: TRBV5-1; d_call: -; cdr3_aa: CASSMGLAGTFSTYNEQFF; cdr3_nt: TGCGCCAGCAGCATGGGGTTGGCGGGGACTTTCTCTACCTACAATGAGCAGTTCTTC
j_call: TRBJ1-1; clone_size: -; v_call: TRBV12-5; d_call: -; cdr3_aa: CASGLVTGSMNTEAFF; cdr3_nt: TGTGCTAGTGGTTTGGTAACAGGGTCGATGAACACTGAAGCTTTCTTT
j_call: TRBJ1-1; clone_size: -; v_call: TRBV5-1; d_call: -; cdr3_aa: CASSLVQLNTEAFF; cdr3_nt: TGCGCCAGCAGCTTGGTTCAGTTGAACACTGAAGCTTTCTTT
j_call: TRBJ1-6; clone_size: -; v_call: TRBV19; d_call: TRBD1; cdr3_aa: CASSSRDRGVSPLHF; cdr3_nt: TGTGCCAGTAGTTCCCGGGACAGGGGAGTCTCACCCCTCCACTTT
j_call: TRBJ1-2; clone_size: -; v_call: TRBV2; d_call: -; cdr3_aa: CASSEAGASDGYTF; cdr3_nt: TGTGCCAGCAGTGAAGCGGGGGCAAGTGATGGCTACACCTTC
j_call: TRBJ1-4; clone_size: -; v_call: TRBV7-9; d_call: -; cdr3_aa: CASAPGEDNEKLFF; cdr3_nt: TGTGCCAGCGCCCCCGGGGAGGATAATGAAAAACTGTTTTTT
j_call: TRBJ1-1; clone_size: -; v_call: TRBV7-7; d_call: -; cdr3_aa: CASSLGQYTEAFF; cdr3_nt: TGTGCTAGCAGCTTAGGGCAGTACACTGAAGCTTTCTTT
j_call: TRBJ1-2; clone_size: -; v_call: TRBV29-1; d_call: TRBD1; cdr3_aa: CSVTSDRAGYTF; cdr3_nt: TGCAGCGTTACCTCTGACAGGGCTGGCTACACCTTC
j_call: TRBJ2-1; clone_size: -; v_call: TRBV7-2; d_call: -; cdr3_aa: CASSSSSYNEQFF; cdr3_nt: TGTGCCAGCAGCTCGAGCTCCTACAATGAGCAGTTCTTC
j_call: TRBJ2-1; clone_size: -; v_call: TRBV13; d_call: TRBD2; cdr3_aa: CASSFPTSGGEEQFF; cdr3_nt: TGTGCCAGCAGCTTCCCGACTAGCGGGGGGGAGGAGCAGTTCTTC
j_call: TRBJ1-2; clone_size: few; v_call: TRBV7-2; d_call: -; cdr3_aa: CASSLRGSGYGYTF; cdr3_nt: TGTGCCAGCAGCTTGCGAGGGTCCGGCTATGGCTACACCTTC
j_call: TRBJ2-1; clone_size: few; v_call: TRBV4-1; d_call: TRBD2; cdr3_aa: CASSQGDYGRAEQFF; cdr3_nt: TGCGCCAGCAGCCAAGGGGACTATGGTCGTGCTGAGCAGTTCTTC
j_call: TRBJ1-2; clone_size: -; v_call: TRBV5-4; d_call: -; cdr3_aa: CASSQGQDYGYTF; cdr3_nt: TGTGCCAGCAGCCAGGGACAAGACTATGGCTACACCTTC
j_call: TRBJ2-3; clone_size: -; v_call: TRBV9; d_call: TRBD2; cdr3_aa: CASSVQLAGSTDTQYF; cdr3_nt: TGTGCCAGCAGCGTACAACTAGCGGGTTCCACAGATACGCAGTATTTT
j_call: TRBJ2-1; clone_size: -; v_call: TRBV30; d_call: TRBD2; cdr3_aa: CAWSARLAGGNEQFF; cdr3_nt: TGTGCCTGGAGTGCGAGACTAGCGGGGGGCAATGAGCAGTTCTTC
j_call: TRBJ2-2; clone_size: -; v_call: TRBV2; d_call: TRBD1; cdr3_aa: CASSRDRGYDTGELFF; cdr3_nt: TGTGCCAGCAGTCGGGACAGGGGGTACGACACCGGGGAGCTGTTTTTT
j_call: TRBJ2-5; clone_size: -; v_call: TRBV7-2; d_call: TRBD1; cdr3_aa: CASSLVGQAQETQYF; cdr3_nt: TGTGCCAGCAGCTTAGTTGGACAGGCACAAGAGACCCAGTACTTC